The TCR beta chain under discussion was sequenced for a study of CD8+ T cells in alopecia areata. This clone has just one count. Treatment given: oral pan-JAK inhibitor, 5-10 mg twice daily. Lesional scalp tissue (obtained by punch biopsy) and peripheral blood were collected from alopecia areata patients. V trimming: 4 bases; J trimming: 4 bases; junction bases outside the gene matches: 3. Germline CDR1 and CDR2: MNHEY and SMNVEV (reference sequence). The CDR3 consists of 13 residues. Isolated RNA was reverse transcribed into cDNA used as the sequencing template. Some clones are missing from TCRdb's copy, which holds only in-frame ones; the method was immunoSEQ multiplex PCR. The sample includes about 210,000 clones, approximately 57% of them seen just once.

The material was CD4+ T cells sorted from blood, obtained at week 4, from a patient treated with tofacitinib. This clonotype was obtained from a human donor with alopecia areata. The rearrangement joins TRBV27 to TRBJ1-2, with 7 bases lining up with TRBD1. The CDR3 coding sequence is TGTGCCAGCAGTTCGACAGGGAGCTATGGCTACACCTTC. This gives the protein CASSSTGSYGYTF.